Detailed here is one T cell receptor (beta chain). The data were obtained in a study of blood T cell repertoires in COVID-19. CDR1 and CDR2 (germline): MNHEY, SVGAGI. The trim removed 6 bases at V and 7 bases at J, leaving 8 bases unmatched. The CDR3 extends over 15 amino acids. Enrollment of patients from Seattle took place during active infection, with longitudinal follow-up. Per the original data handling: Amplified reference gene primers provided the basis for estimating nucleated cell counts. Libraries were prepared by immunoSEQ multiplex PCR; TCRdb keeps only in-frame clonotypes and omits some of them. V, J and clone size reflect that table, while D and trimming were determined from the DNA. The table has around 440,000 clones, around 88% seen once; the top ten hold over 10%.

This receptor was identified in a woman in her 50s with COVID-19, enrolled during active disease. Sequenced sample: peripheral blood. This rearrangement joins TRBV6-5 to TRBJ2-7; 14 bases map to TRBD2. CDR3 region: CASSQVGLAGEEQYF. DNA of the CDR3: TGTGCCAGCAGCCAGGTGGGACTAGCGGGGGAAGAGCAGTACTTC.